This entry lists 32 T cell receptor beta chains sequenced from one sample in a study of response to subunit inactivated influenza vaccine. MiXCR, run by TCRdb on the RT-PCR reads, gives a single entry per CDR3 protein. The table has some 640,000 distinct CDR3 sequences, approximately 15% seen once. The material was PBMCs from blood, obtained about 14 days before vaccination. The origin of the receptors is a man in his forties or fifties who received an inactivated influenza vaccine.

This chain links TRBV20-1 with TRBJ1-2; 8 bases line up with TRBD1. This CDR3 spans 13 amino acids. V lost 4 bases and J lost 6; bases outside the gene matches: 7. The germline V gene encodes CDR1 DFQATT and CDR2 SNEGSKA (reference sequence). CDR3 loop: CSAKRDRRDGYTF. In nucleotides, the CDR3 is TGCAGTGCTAAACGGGACAGGCGGGATGGCTACACCTTC.

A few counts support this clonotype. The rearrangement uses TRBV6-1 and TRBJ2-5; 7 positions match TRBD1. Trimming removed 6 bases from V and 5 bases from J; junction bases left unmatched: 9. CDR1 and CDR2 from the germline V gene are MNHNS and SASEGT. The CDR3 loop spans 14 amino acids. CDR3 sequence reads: CASRRGQTLETQYF. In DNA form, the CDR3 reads TGTGCCAGCAGACGGGGACAGACCCTGGAGACCCAGTACTTC.

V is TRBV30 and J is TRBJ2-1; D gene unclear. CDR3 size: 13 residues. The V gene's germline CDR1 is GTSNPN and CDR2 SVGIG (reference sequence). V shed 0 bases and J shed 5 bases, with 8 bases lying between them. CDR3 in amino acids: CAWSVSLNNEQFF. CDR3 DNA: TGTGCCTGGAGTGTAAGCTTAAACAATGAGCAGTTCTTC.

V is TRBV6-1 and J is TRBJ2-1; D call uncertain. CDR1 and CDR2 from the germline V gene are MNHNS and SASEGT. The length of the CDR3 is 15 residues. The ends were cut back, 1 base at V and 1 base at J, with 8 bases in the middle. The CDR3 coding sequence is TGTGCCAGCAGTGAAGAGAGTCGTTCCTACAATGAGCAGTTCTTC. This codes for CASSEESRSYNEQFF.

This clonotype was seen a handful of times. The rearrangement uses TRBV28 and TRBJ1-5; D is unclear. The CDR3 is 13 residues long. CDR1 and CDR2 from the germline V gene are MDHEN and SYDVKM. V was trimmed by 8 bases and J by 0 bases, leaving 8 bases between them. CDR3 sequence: CASGRDSNQPQHF. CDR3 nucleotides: TGTGCCAGCGGAAGGGATAGCAATCAGCCCCAGCATTTT. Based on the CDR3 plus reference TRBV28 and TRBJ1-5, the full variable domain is DVKVTQSSRYLVKRTGEKVFLECVQDMDHENMFWYRQDPGLGLRLIYFSYDVKMKEKGDIPEGYSVSREKKERFSLILESASTNQTSMYLCASGRDSNQPQHFGDGTRLSIL.

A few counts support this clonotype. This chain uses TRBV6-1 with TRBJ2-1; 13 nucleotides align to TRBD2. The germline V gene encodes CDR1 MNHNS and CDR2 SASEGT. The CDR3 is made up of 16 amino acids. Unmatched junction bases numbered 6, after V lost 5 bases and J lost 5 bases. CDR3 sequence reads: CASSKRLAGGNNEQFF. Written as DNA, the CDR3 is TGTGCCAGCAGTAAGCGACTAGCGGGGGGAAACAATGAGCAGTTCTTC.

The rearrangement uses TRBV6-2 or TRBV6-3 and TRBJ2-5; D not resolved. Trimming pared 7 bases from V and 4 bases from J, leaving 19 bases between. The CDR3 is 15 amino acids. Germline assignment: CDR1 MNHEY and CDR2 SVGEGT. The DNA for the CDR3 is TGTGCCAGCATCCTGAATCCCGGTGCAAGAGAGACCCAGTACTTC. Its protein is CASILNPGARETQYF.

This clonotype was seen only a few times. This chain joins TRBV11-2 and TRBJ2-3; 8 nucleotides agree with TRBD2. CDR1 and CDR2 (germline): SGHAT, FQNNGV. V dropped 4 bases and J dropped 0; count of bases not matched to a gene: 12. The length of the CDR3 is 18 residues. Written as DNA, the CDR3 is TGTGCCAGCAGCTCAAGAACTAGCGGAAAGGGGAGCACAGATACGCAGTATTTT. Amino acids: CASSSRTSGKGSTDTQYF.

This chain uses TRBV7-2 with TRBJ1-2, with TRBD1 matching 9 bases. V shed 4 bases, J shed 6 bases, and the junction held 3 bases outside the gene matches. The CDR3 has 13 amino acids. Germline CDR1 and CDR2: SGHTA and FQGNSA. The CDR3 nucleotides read TGTGCCAGCAGCTCCCGACAGGGGGATGGCTACACCTTC. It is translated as CASSSRQGDGYTF.

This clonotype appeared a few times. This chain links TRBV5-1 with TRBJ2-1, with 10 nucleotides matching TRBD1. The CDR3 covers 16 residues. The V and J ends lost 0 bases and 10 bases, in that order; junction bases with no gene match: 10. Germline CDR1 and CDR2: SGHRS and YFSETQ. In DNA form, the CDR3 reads TGCGCCAGCAGCTTGGCCGAGACAGGGGGCCCCGGGGAGCAGTTCTTC. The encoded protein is CASSLAETGGPGEQFF.

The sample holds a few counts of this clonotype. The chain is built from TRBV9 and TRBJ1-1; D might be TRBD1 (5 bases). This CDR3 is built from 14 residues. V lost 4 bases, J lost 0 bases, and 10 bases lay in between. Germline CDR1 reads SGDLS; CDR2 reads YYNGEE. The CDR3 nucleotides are TGTGCCAGCAGCACTCAGACAGTGAACACTGAAGCTTTCTTT. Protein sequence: CASSTQTVNTEAFF. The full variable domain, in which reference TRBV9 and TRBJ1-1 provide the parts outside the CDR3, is DSGVTQTPKHLITATGQRVTLRCSPRSGDLSVYWYQQSLDQGLQFLIQYYNGEERAKGNILERFSAQQFPDLHSELNLSSLELGDSALYFCASSTQTVNTEAFFGQGTRLTVV.

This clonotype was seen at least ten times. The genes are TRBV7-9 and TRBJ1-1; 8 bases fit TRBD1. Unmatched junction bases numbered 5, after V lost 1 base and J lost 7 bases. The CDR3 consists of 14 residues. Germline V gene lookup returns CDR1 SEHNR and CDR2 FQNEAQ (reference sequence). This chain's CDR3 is CASSLGQGSGEAFF. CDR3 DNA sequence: TGTGCCAGCAGCTTAGGACAGGGGAGTGGTGAAGCTTTCTTT. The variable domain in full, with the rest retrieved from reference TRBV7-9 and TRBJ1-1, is DTGVSQNPRHKITKRGQNVTFRCDPISEHNRLYWYRQTLGQGPEFLTYFQNEAQLEKSRLLSDRFSAERPKGSFSTLEIQRTEQGDSAMYLCASSLGQGSGEAFFGQGTRLTVV.

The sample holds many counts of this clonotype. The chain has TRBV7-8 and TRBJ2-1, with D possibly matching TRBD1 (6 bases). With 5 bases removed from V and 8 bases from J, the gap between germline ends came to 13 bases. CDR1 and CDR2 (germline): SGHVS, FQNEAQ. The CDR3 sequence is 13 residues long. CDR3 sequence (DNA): TGTGCCAGCAGCGCGAAACAGGGCTATGAGCAGTTCTTC. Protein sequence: CASSAKQGYEQFF.

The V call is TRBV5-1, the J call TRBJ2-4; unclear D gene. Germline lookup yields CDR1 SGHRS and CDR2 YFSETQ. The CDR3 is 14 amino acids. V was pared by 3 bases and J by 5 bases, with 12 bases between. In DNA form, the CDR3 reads TGCGCCAGCAGCTGGATTGGCGGTCAAAACATTCAGTACTTC. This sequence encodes CASSWIGGQNIQYF.

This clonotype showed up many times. The CDR3 sequence is CASSQSGQGTEQYF. The CDR3 DNA is TGTGCCAGCAGCCAATCCGGACAGGGGACCGAGCAGTACTTC. The gene calls are TRBV3-1 and TRBJ2-7; 9 nucleotides agree with TRBD1. The CDR3 spans 14 residues. CDR1 and CDR2 (germline): LGHDT, YNNKEL (reference sequence). The V and J ends lost 2 bases and 6 bases, in that order; junction bases with no gene match: 5.

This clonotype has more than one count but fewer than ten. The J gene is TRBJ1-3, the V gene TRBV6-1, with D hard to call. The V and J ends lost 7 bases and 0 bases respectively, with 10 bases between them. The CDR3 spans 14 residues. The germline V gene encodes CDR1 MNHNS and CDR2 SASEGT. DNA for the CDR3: TGTGCCAGCACCCCACCGGGCTCTGGAAACACCATATATTTT. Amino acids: CASTPPGSGNTIYF.

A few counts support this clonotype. In DNA form, the CDR3 reads TGTGCCAGCAGTTACCCTACGACTAGCGGGATGGCCTACGAGCAGTACTTC. This translates into CASSYPTTSGMAYEQYF. The V call is TRBV6-5, the J call TRBJ2-7; the match to TRBD2 covers 11 bases. Germline V gives CDR1 MNHEY, CDR2 SVGAGI. V gave up 2 bases and J gave up 2 bases; unmatched junction bases: 8. The CDR3 has 17 residues.

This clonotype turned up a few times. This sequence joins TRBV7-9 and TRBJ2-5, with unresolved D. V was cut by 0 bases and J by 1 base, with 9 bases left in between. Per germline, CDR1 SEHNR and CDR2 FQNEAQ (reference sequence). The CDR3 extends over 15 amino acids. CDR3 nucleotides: TGTGCCAGCAGCTTAGCAGGACGGCTCCAAGAGACCCAGTACTTC. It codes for CASSLAGRLQETQYF.

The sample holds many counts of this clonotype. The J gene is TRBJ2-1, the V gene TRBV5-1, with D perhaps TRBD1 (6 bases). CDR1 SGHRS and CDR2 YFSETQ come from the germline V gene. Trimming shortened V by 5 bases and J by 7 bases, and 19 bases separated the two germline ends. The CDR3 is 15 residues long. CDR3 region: CASRSQTTGGNEQFF. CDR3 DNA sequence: TGCGCCAGCAGATCTCAGACGACAGGCGGGAATGAGCAGTTCTTC. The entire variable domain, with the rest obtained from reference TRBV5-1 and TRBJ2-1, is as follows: KAGVTQTPRYLIKTRGQQVTLSCSPISGHRSVSWYQQTPGQGLQFLFEYFSETQRNKGNFPGRFSGRQFSNSRSEMNVSTLELGDSALYLCASRSQTTGGNEQFFGPGTRLTVL.

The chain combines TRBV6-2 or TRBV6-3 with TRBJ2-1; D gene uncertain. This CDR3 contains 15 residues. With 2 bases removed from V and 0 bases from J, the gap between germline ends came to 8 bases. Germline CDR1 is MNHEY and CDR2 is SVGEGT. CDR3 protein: CASSYGVSSYNEQFF. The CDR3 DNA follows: TGTGCCAGCAGTTACGGGGTTAGCTCCTACAATGAGCAGTTCTTC.

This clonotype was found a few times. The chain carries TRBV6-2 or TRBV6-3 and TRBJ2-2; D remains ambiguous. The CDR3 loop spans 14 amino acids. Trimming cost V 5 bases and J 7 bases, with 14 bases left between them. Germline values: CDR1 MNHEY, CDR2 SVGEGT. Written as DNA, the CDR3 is TGTGCCAGCAGTCGCCAGCCCTTGATCGGGGAGCTGTTTTTT. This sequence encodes CASSRQPLIGELFF.

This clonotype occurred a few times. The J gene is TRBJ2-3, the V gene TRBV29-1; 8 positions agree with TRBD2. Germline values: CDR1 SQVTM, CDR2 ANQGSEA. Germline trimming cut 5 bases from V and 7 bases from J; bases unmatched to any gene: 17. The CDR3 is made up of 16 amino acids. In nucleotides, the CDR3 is TGCAGCGTTCCCCGGCGTGCCGGGGGGGCCGGGTATACGCAGTATTTT. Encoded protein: CSVPRRAGGAGYTQYF.

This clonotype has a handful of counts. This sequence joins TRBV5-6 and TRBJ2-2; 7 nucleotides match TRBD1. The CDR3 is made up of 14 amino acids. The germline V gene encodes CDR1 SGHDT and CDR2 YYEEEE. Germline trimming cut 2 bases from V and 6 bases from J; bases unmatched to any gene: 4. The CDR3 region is CASSFGTAPGELFF. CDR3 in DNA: TGTGCCAGCAGCTTCGGGACAGCCCCCGGGGAGCTGTTTTTT.

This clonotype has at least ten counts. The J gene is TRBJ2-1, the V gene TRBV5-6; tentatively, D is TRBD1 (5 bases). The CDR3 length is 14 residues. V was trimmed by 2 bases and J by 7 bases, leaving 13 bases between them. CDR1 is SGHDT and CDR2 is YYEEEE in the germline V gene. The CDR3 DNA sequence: TGTGCCAGCAGCTTCAAGGGGCGCTGGAATGAGCAGTTCTTC. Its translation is CASSFKGRWNEQFF.

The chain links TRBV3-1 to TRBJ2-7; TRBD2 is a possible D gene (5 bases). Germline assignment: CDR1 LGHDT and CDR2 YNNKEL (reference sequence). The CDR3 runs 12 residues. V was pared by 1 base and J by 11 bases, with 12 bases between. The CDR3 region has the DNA TGTGCCAGCAGCCAAGCCAAAGCGGAGAAGTACTTC. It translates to CASSQAKAEKYF.

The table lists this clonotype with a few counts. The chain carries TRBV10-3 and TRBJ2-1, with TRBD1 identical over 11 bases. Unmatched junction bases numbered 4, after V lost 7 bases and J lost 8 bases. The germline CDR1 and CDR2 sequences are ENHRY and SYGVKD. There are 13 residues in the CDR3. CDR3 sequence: CAIKGQGVYEQFF. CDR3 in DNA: TGTGCCATCAAGGGACAGGGGGTCTATGAGCAGTTCTTC.

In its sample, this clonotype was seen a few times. This chain's CDR3 is CASSPPGLSNYGYTF. CDR3 nucleotides: TGTGCCAGCAGCCCGCCGGGACTTTCTAACTATGGCTACACCTTC. The chain has TRBV9 and TRBJ1-2; possibly TRBD1 for D (5 bases). CDR1 is SGDLS, CDR2 YYNGEE, per germline. Trimming removed 4 bases from V and 0 bases from J, with 13 bases in between. There are 15 residues in the CDR3.

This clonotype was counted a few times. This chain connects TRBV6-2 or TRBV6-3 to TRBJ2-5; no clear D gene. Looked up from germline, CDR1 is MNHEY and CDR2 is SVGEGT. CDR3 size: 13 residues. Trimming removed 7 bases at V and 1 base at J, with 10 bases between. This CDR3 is CASIAYSQETQYF. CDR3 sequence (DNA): TGTGCCAGCATCGCCTACAGCCAAGAGACCCAGTACTTC.

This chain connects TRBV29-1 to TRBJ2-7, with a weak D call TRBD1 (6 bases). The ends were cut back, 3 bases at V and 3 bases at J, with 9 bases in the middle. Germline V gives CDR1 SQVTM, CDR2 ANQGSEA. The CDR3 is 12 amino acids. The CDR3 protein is CSVEVRGYEQYF. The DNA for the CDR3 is TGCAGCGTTGAGGTCAGGGGCTACGAGCAGTACTTC.

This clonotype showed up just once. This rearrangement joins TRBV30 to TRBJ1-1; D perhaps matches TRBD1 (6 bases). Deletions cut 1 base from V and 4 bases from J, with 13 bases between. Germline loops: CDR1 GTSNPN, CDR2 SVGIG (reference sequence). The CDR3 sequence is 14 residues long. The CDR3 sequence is CAWSDQGTGTEAFF. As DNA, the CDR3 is TGTGCCTGGAGTGACCAGGGGACGGGCACTGAAGCTTTCTTT.

The CDR3 region is CATSDPLTPNYGYTF. The DNA for the CDR3 is TGTGCCACCAGTGACCCGCTGACACCGAACTATGGCTACACCTTC. V is TRBV24-1 and J is TRBJ1-2; D is undetermined. V lost 4 bases to trimming and J lost 2 bases, with 13 bases between them. The CDR3 has 15 residues. From germline, CDR1 is KGHDR and CDR2 SFDVKD.

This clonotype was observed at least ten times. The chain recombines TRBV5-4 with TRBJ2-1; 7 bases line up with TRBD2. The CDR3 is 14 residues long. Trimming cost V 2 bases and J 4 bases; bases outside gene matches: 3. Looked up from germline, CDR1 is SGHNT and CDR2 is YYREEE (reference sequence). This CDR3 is CASSLGTTYNEQFF. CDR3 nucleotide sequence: TGTGCCAGCAGCTTAGGGACTACTTACAATGAGCAGTTCTTC.